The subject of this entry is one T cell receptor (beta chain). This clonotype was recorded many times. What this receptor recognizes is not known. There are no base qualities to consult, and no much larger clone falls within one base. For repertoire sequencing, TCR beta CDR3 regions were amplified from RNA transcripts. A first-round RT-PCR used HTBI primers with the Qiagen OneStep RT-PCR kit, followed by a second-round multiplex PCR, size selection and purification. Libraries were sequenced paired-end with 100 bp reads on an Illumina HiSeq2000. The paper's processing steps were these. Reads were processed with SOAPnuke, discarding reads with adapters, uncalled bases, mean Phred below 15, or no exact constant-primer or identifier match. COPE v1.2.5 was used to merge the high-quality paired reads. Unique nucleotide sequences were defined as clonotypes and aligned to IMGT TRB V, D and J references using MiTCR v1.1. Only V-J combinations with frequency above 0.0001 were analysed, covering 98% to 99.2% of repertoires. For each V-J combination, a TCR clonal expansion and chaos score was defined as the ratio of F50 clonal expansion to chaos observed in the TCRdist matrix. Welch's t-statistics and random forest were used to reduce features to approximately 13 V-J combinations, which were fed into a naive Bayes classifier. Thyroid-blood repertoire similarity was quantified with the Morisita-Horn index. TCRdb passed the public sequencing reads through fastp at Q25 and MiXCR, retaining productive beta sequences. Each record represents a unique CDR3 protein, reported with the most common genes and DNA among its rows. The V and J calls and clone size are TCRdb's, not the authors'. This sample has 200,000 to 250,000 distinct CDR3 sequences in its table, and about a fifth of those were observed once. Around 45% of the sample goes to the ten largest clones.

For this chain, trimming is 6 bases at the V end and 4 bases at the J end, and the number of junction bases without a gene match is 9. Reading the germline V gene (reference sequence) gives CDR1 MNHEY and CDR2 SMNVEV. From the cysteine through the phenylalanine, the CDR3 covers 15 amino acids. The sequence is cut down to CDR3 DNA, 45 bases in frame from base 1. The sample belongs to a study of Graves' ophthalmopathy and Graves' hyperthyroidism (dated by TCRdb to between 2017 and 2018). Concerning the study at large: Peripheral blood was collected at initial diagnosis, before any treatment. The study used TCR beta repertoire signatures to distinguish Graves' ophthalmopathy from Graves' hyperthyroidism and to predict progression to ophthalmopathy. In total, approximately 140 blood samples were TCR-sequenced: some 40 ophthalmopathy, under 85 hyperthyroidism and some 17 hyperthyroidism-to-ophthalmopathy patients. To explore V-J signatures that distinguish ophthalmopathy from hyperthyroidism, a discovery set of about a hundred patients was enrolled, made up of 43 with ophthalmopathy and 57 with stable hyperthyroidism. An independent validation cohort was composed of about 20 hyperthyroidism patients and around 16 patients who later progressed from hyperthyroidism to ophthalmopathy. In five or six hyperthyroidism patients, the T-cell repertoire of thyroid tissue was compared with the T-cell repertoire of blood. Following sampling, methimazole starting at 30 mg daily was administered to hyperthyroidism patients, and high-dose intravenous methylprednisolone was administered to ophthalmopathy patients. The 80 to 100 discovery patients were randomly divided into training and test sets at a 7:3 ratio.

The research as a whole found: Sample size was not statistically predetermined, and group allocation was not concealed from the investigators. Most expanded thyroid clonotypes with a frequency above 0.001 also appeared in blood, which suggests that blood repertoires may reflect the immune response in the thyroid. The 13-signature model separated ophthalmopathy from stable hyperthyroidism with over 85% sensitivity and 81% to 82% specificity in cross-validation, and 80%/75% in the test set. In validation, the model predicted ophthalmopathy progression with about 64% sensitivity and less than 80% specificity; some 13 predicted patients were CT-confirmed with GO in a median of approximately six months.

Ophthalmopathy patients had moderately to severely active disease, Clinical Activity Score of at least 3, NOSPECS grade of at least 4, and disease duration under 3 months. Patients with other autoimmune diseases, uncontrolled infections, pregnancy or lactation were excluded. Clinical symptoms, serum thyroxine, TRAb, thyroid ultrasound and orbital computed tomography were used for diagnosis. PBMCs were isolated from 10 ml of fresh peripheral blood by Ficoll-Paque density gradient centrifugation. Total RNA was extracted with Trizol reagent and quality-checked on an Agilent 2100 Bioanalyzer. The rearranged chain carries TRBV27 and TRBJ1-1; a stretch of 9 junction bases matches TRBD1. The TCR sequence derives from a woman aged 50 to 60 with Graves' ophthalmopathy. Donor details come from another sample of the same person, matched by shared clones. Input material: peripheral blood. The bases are TGTGCCAGCAGGGGAGGGACAGGGACCCCCACTGAAGCTTTCTTT. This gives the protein CASRGGTGTPTEAFF.